These 19 T cell receptor beta chains were sequenced from one sample in a study of blood T cells in healthy people across ages. A second PCR, run for roughly 7 to 12 cycles, used a sample-barcoded 5' primer plus a J-beta primer mix. TCRdb itself ran the 5' RACE reads through MiXCR, one entry per CDR3 protein. The sample lists around 600,000 distinct CDR3 sequences, under 55% occurring once. The specimen sequenced was blood. The receptors here all came from an elderly man in good health.

This clonotype was counted a few times. The chain uses TRBV6-1 and TRBJ2-7; D might be TRBD1 (5 bases). V dropped 6 bases and J dropped 3 bases, with 15 bases sitting between them. Germline loops: CDR1 MNHNS, CDR2 SASEGT. This CDR3 contains 14 residues. For the CDR3, the DNA is TGTGCCAGCAGACTTTTGGACATTGACTACGAGCAGTACTTC. Its translation: CASRLLDIDYEQYF.

The CDR3 DNA sequence: TGTGCCAGCAGTCCTAGGACGGACTATGGCTACACCTTC. Residues: CASSPRTDYGYTF. This chain links TRBV27 with TRBJ1-2; no reliable D call. Trimming cost V 5 bases and J 3 bases, with 10 bases left between them. This CDR3 has 13 residues. CDR1 MNHEY and CDR2 SMNVEV come from the germline V gene (reference sequence).

The gene calls are TRBV7-9 and TRBJ2-3; possibly TRBD1 or TRBD2 for D (5 bases each). Trimming took 3 bases from V and 2 from J, leaving 12 bases between them. Germline lookup yields CDR1 SEHNR and CDR2 FQNEAQ (reference sequence). This CDR3 has 15 residues. CDR3 in DNA: TGTGCCAGCAGCTTGAGAGGGGCCACCACAGATACGCAGTATTTT. Its translation: CASSLRGATTDTQYF.

V is TRBV20-1 and J is TRBJ1-1; 8 bases line up with TRBD1. V shed 0 bases and J 1 base; nucleotides not matched to a gene: 10. Germline CDR1 is DFQATT and CDR2 is SNEGSKA (reference sequence). This CDR3 comprises 17 residues. Written as DNA, the CDR3 is TGCAGTGCTAGAGATCGGAGGAGGACAGGGAAGAACACTGAAGCTTTCTTT. It translates to CSARDRRRTGKNTEAFF.

The V call is TRBV4-3, the J call TRBJ2-1; the match to TRBD1 covers 8 bases. The V gene's germline CDR1 is LGHNA and CDR2 YSLEER. V lost 4 bases and J lost 10; bases outside the gene matches: 12. This CDR3 comprises 15 residues. In DNA, the CDR3 is TGCGCCAGCAGCCCCGGGACAGGAGCAACCTACGAGCAGTTCTTC. Its translation: CASSPGTGATYEQFF.

The chain uses TRBV27 and TRBJ1-2; TRBD1 matches 8 bases. Trimming removed 4 bases from V and 4 bases from J; junction bases left unmatched: 8. From germline, CDR1 is MNHEY and CDR2 SMNVEV (reference sequence). The CDR3 totals 15 residues. CDR3 coding DNA: TGTGCCAGCAGTTCGGCGGGACAGGCCTCCTATGGCTACACCTTC. Translated: CASSSAGQASYGYTF.

This clonotype was picked up many times. CDR3 sequence reads: CASSSGQGGLQFF. The DNA for the CDR3 is TGTGCCAGCAGTTCGGGACAGGGGGGTTTGCAGTTCTTC. The V and J genes are TRBV6-5 and TRBJ2-1; 11 nucleotides line up with TRBD1. V lost 4 bases and J lost 12; bases outside the gene matches: 5. CDR1 is MNHEY and CDR2 is SVGAGI in the germline V gene. CDR3 length: 13 amino acids.

This clonotype was counted a few times. The chain links TRBV7-9 to TRBJ2-7; TRBD1 might be the D (5 bases). The germline gives CDR1 SEHNR, CDR2 FQNEAQ (reference sequence). Deletions cut 5 bases from V and 3 bases from J, with 20 bases between. CDR3 length: 16 residues. The DNA of the CDR3 is TGTGCCAGCAGCCGTTCCCTAGGGGTAATTATCTACGAGCAGTACTTC. This codes for CASSRSLGVIIYEQYF.

J is TRBJ2-5 and V is TRBV19; D gene unclear. The better agreement between TRBJ2-7 and the DNA end casts doubt on the J call. Germline assignment: CDR1 LNHDA and CDR2 SQIVND (reference sequence). CDR3 length: 13 residues. The CDR3 sequence is CASSIDLSYEQYF. The DNA for the CDR3 is TGTGCCAGTAGTATAGACCTGAGCTACGAGCAGTACTTC.

CDR3 sequence (DNA): TGTGCCAGCAGCTTAGGACAGGGAGGAGCATCCGAGCAGTACTTC. It specifies CASSLGQGGASEQYF. The chain joins TRBV7-9 to TRBJ2-4; D perhaps matches TRBD1 (7 bases). The better agreement between TRBJ2-7 and the DNA end casts doubt on the J call. The V gene's germline CDR1 is SEHNR and CDR2 FQNEAQ (reference sequence). This CDR3 contains 15 residues.

This clonotype was seen a few times. The chain joins TRBV20-1 to TRBJ1-5, with no clear D. The CDR3 loop spans 15 amino acids. The germline V gene has CDR1 DFQATT and CDR2 SNEGSKA (reference sequence). V lost 6 bases to trimming and J lost 2 bases, with 17 bases between them. The CDR3 DNA is TGCAGTGCCCCAACCCTAGGGCTTGGCAATCAGCCCCAGCATTTT. It yields the protein CSAPTLGLGNQPQHF.

Details on this clonotype: Germline and junction disagree at one end, which may indicate a read error. V gene TRBV7-9 combines with J gene TRBJ2-7; 12 bases map to TRBD2. Germline CDR1 is SEHNR and CDR2 is FQNEAQ (reference sequence). The CDR3 loop spans 16 amino acids. The CDR3 DNA is TGTGCCAGCATCCGTACTAGCGGGAGGACCTCCGACGAGCAGTACTTC. Translated: CASIRTSGRTSDEQYF.

The table lists this clonotype with a few counts. The chain joins TRBV10-3 to TRBJ1-1; tentative D call: TRBD1 (5 bases). V was pared by 0 bases and J by 5 bases, with 16 bases between. CDR3 length: 16 residues. Germline V lookup: CDR1 ENHRY, CDR2 SYGVKD. For the CDR3, the DNA is TGTGCCATCAGTGAGTCCAGGGTCAGGAGGTATACTGAAGCTTTCTTT. Residues: CAISESRVRRYTEAFF.

CDR3 sequence (DNA): TGTGCCAGCAGTTCCTACCGGGACAGCAGGGGAAACACCATATATTTT. It yields the protein CASSSYRDSRGNTIYF. This rearrangement joins TRBV12-3 or TRBV12-4 to TRBJ1-3; 7 bases match TRBD1. V was clipped by 4 bases and J by 4 bases; unmatched bases: 10. The CDR3 is 16 residues long.

CDR3 sequence (DNA): TGTGCCAGCAGCTTGGGCATGACTAGAGGGAATGAGCAGTTCTTC. Protein: CASSLGMTRGNEQFF. The chain employs TRBV7-2 and TRBJ2-1; D is possibly TRBD2 (6 bases). The CDR3 sequence is 15 residues long. CDR1 is SGHTA and CDR2 is FQGNSA in the germline V gene. Trimming took off 3 bases at V and 7 bases at J, with 16 bases between the two ends.

This clonotype appeared a few times. This chain connects TRBV7-2 to TRBJ1-2, with D unresolved. This CDR3 has 14 residues. Germline V gene data show CDR1 as SGHTA and CDR2 as FQGNSA. V lost 0 bases to trimming and J lost 7 bases, with 12 bases between them. The CDR3 is CASSLASTSGGYTF. In nucleotides, the CDR3 is TGTGCCAGCAGCTTAGCGTCAACCAGCGGTGGCTACACCTTC.

The V and J genes are TRBV5-1 and TRBJ2-7; no clear D gene. CDR1 is SGHRS and CDR2 is YFSETQ in the germline V gene. Trimming took 0 bases from V and 3 from J, leaving 10 bases between them. The CDR3 extends over 14 amino acids. CDR3 coding DNA: TGCGCCAGCAGCTTGGCCTCGGCCGGCTACGAGCAGTACTTC. Protein sequence: CASSLASAGYEQYF. Full variable domain (remainder filled in from reference TRBV5-1 and TRBJ2-7): KAGVTQTPRYLIKTRGQQVTLSCSPISGHRSVSWYQQTPGQGLQFLFEYFSETQRNKGNFPGRFSGRQFSNSRSEMNVSTLELGDSALYLCASSLASAGYEQYFGPGTRLTVT.

This clonotype was counted at least ten times. J is TRBJ2-3 and V is TRBV6-5; TRBD2 matches at 12 bases. The germline V gene encodes CDR1 MNHEY and CDR2 SVGAGI. V lost 6 bases to trimming and J lost 4 bases; unmatched junction nucleotides: 8. CDR3 size: 16 residues. As DNA, the CDR3 is TGTGCCAGCAGCTCCAGGACTAGCGGGATAGCAGATACGCAGTATTTT. It specifies CASSSRTSGIADTQYF.

The chain uses TRBV7-2 and TRBJ2-7, with no clear D. The J call may be mistaken, given a closer DNA end match to TRBJ2-5. The CDR3 length is 14 residues. CDR1 SGHTA and CDR2 FQGNSA come from the germline V gene. DNA for the CDR3: TGTGCCAGCAGCCCCCCGGAAGGGTGGGAGACCCAGTACTTC. It is translated as CASSPPEGWETQYF.